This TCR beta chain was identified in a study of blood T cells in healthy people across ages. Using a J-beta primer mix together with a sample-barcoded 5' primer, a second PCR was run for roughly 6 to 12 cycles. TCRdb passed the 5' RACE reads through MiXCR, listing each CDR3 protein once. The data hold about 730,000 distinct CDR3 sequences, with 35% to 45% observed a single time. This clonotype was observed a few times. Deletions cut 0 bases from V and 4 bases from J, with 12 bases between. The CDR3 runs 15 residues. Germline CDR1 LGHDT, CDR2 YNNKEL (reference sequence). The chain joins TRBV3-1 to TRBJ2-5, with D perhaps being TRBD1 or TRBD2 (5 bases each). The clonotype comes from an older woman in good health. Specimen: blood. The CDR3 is CASSQDPGQGETQYF. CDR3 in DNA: TGTGCCAGCAGCCAAGATCCGGGGCAGGGAGAGACCCAGTACTTC.